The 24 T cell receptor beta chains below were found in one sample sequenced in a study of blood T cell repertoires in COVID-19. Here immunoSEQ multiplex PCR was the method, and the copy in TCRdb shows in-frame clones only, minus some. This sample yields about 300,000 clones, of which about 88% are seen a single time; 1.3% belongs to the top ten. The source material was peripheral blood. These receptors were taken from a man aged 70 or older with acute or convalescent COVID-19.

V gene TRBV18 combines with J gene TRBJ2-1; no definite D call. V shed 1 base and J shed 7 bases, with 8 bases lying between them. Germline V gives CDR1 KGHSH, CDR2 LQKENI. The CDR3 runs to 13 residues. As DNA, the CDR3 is TGTGCCAGCTCACCACTAGAACGGAATGAGCAGTTCTTC. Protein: CASSPLERNEQFF.

The CDR3 region is CAWEPGLAGVSTQYF. The CDR3 DNA reads TGTGCCTGGGAGCCGGGACTAGCGGGAGTGAGTACGCAGTATTTT. The V gene is TRBV30, the J gene TRBJ2-3, with 14 bases that match TRBD2. The V gene's germline CDR1 is GTSNPN and CDR2 SVGIG (reference sequence). The CDR3 length is 15 residues. Germline trimming cut 5 bases from V and 8 bases from J; bases unmatched to any gene: 9.

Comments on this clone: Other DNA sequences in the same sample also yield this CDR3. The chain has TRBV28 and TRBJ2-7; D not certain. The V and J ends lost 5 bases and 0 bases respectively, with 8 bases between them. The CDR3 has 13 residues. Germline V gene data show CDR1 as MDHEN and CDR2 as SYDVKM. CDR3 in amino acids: CASSLTSSYEQYF. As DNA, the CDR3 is TGTGCCAGCAGTCTTACAAGCTCCTACGAGCAGTACTTC.

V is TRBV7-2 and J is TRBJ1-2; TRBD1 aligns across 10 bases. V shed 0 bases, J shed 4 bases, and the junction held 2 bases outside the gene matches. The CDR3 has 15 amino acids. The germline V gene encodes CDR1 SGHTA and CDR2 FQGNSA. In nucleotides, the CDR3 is TGTGCCAGCAGCTTAGCCGGGACAGGGGCCTATGGCTACACCTTC. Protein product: CASSLAGTGAYGYTF.

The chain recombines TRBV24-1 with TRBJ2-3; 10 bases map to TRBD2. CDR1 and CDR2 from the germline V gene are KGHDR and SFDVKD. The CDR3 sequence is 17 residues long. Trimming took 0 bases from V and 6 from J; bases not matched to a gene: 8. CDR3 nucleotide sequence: TGTGCCACCAGTGATTTGGCCAGCGGGGGGGCACTTGATACGCAGTATTTT. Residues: CATSDLASGGALDTQYF.

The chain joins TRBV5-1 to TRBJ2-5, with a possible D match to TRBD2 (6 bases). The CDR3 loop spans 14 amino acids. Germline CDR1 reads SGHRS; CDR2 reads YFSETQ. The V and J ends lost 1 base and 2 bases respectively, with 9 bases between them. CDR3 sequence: CASSLRGIQETQYF. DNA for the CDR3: TGCGCCAGCAGCTTGCGGGGGATTCAAGAGACCCAGTACTTC.

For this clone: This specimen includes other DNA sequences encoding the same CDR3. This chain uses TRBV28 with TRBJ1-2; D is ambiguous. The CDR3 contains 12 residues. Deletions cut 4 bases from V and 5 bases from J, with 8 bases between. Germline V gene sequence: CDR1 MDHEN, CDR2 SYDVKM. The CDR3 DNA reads TGTGCCAGCAGTTCAGGTGGTTATGGCTACACCTTC. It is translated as CASSSGGYGYTF.

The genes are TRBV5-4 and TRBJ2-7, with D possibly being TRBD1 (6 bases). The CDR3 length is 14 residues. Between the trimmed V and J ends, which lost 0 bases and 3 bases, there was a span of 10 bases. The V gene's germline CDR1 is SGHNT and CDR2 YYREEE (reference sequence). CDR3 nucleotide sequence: TGTGCCAGCAGCTTGGGCTTACAGGGCTACGAGCAGTACTTC. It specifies CASSLGLQGYEQYF. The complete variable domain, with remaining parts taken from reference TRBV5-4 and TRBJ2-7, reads ETGVTQSPTHLIKTRGQQVTLRCSSQSGHNTVSWYQQALGQGPQFIFQYYREEENGRGNFPPRFSGLQFPNYSSELNVNALELDDSALYLCASSLGLQGYEQYFGPGTRLTVT.

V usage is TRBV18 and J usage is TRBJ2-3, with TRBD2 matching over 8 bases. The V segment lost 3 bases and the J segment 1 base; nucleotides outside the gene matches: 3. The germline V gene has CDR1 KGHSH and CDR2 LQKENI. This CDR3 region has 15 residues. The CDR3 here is CASSPGLERTDTQYF. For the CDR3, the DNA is TGTGCCAGCTCACCGGGACTAGAACGCACAGATACGCAGTATTTT. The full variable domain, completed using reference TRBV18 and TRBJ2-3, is NAGVMQNPRHLVRRRGQEARLRCSPMKGHSHVYWYRQLPEEGLKFMVYLQKENIIDESGMPKERFSAEFPKEGPSILRIQQVVRGDSAAYFCASSPGLERTDTQYFGPGTRLTVL.

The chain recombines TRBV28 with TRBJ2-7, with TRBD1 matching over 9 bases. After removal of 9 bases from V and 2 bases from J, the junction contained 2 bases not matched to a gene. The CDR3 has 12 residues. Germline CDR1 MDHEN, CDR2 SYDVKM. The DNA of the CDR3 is TGTGCCAGTAACAGGGGGCCCTACGAGCAGTACTTC. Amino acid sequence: CASNRGPYEQYF.

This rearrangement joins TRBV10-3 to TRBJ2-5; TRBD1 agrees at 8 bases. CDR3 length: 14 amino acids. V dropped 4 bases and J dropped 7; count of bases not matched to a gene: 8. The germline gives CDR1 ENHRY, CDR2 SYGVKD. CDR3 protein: CAISGQDRAGTQYF. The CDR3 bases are TGTGCCATCAGTGGACAGGACAGGGCCGGGACCCAGTACTTC.

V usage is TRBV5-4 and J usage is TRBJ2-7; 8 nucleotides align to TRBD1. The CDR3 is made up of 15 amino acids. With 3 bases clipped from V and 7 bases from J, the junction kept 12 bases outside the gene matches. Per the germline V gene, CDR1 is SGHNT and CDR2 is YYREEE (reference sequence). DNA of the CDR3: TGTGCCAGCAGCTCGACAGGGGCCCTTCAGAGGGAGCAGTACTTC. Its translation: CASSSTGALQREQYF.

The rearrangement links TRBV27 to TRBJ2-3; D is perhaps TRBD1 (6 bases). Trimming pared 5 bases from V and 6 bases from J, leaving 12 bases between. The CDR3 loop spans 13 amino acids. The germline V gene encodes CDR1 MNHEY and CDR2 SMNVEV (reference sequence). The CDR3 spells CASSLDRFDTQYF. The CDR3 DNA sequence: TGTGCCAGCAGTCTTGACAGGTTCGATACGCAGTATTTT.

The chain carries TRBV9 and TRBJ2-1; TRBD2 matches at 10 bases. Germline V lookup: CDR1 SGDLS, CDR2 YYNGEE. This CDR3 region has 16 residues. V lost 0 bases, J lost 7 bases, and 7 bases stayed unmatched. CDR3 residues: CASSVGSPSGSNEQFF. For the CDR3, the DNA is TGTGCCAGCAGCGTAGGTAGTCCTAGCGGGAGTAATGAGCAGTTCTTC.

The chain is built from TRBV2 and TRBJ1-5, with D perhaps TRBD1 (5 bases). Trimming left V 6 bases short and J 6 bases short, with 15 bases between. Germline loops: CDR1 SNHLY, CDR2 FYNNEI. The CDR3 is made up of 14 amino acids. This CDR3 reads CASRPGRGGQPQHF. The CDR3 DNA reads TGTGCCAGCAGGCCAGGCCGGGGGGGTCAGCCCCAGCATTTT.

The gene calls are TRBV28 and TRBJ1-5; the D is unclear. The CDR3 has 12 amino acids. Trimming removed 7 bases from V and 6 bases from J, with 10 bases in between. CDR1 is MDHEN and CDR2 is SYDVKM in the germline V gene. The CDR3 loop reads CASIPTGQPQHF. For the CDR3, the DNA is TGTGCCAGCATCCCGACTGGTCAGCCCCAGCATTTT.

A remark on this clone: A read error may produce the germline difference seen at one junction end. The CDR3 loop is CASSNSGTSRFF. CDR3 bases: TGTGCCAGCAGTAACTCCGGGACTAGCCGGTTCTTC. The chain joins TRBV6-6 to TRBJ2-1; 9 bases are a match to TRBD2. This CDR3 has 12 residues. In germline, CDR1 is MNHNY, CDR2 SVGAGI (reference sequence).

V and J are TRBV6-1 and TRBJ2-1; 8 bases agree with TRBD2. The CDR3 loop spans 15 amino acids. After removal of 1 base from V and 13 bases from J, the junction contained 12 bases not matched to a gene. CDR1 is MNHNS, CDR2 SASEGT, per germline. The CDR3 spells CASSEVDGGAGSQFF. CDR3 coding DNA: TGTGCCAGCAGTGAAGTTGACGGGGGGGCCGGGTCTCAGTTCTTC.

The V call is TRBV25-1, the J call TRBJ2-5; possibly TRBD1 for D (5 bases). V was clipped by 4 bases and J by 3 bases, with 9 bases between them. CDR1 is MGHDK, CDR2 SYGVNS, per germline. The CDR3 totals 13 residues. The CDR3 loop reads CASSVQGEETQYF. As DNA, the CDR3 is TGTGCCAGCAGTGTCCAGGGTGAAGAGACCCAGTACTTC.

The chain's CDR3 is CASKPRQTQETQYF. CDR3 nucleotides: TGCGCCAGCAAACCCCGACAGACGCAAGAGACCCAGTACTTC. This chain uses TRBV5-1 with TRBJ2-5; possible D gene TRBD1, 5 bases. The CDR3 has 14 amino acids. Germline lookup yields CDR1 SGHRS and CDR2 YFSETQ. Trimming left V 6 bases short and J 2 bases short, with 14 bases between.

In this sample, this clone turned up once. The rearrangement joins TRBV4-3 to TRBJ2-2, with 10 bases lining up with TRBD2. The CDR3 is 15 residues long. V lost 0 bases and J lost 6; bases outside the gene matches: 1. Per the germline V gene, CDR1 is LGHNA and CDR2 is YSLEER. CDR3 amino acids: CASSQELAGSGELFF. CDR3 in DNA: TGCGCCAGCAGCCAAGAACTAGCGGGGTCCGGGGAGCTGTTTTTT.

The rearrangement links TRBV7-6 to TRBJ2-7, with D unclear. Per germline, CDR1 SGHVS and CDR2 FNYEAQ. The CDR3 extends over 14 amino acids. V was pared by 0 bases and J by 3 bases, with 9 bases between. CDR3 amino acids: CASSLAPSDYEQYF. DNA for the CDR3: TGTGCCAGCAGCTTAGCCCCATCAGACTACGAGCAGTACTTC.

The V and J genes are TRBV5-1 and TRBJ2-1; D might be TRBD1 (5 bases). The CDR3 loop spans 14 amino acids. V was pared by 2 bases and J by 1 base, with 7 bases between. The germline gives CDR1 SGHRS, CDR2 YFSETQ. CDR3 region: CASSFSGSYNEQFF. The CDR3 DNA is TGCGCCAGCAGCTTTTCAGGGTCCTACAATGAGCAGTTCTTC.

This CDR3 is CASGSTEETQYF. As DNA, the CDR3 is TGTGCCAGCGGCTCGACAGAAGAGACCCAGTACTTC. The chain carries TRBV2 and TRBJ2-5, with D possibly TRBD1 on 5 matching bases. Per the germline V gene, CDR1 is SNHLY and CDR2 is FYNNEI. The CDR3 has 12 residues. Trimming took off 8 bases at V and 3 bases at J, with 10 bases between the two ends.